The next 8 T cell receptor beta chains were all read from a single sample in a study of blood T cell repertoires in COVID-19. Sequencing used immunoSEQ multiplex PCR; TCRdb keeps in-frame clones, though not all of them. Of under 500,000 clones in the sample, around 87% were seen once. Sample: PBMCs or T cells enriched from blood (not recorded which). The receptor source for this set is a man aged 30 to 39 who had recovered from COVID-19.

The rearrangement uses TRBV2 and TRBJ2-2; D might be TRBD1 (6 bases). CDR1 and CDR2 (germline): SNHLY, FYNNEI. There are 14 residues in the CDR3. With 8 bases removed from V and 0 bases from J, the gap between germline ends came to 10 bases. CDR3 loop: CASQGIANTGELFF. The DNA for the CDR3 is TGTGCCAGCCAGGGGATTGCGAACACCGGGGAGCTGTTTTTT.

This chain connects TRBV18 to TRBJ2-7; 8 bases are shared with TRBD2. The length of the CDR3 is 15 residues. The V gene's germline CDR1 is KGHSH and CDR2 LQKENI. With 2 bases clipped from V and 3 bases from J, the junction kept 6 bases outside the gene matches. The CDR3 DNA reads TGTGCCAGCTCACCAAACAGCGGGAGTGGCTACGAGCAGTACTTC. This encodes CASSPNSGSGYEQYF.

V gene TRBV10-3 combines with J gene TRBJ1-1, with TRBD1 identical over 11 bases. V gave up 10 bases and J gave up 5 bases; unmatched junction bases: 9. CDR3 size: 14 residues. Germline lookup yields CDR1 ENHRY and CDR2 SYGVKD. The CDR3 bases are TGTGCCACCCGACCGGGACAGGGGGATACTGAAGCTTTCTTT. As protein: CATRPGQGDTEAFF.

The J gene is TRBJ2-1, the V gene TRBV9; 10 bases are shared with TRBD1. CDR1 SGDLS and CDR2 YYNGEE come from the germline V gene. CDR3 length: 14 amino acids. V gave up 4 bases and J gave up 9 bases; unmatched junction bases: 7. The chain's CDR3 is CASSLDRGRVEQFF. The CDR3 region has the DNA TGTGCCAGCAGCCTCGACAGGGGGCGCGTTGAGCAGTTCTTC.

The rearrangement joins TRBV27 to TRBJ2-7; TRBD2 aligns across 11 bases. The CDR3 length is 16 residues. Germline V gives CDR1 MNHEY, CDR2 SMNVEV (reference sequence). Unmatched junction bases numbered 5, after V lost 2 bases and J lost 2 bases. CDR3 nucleotide sequence: TGTGCCAGCAGTTTAGTGCTAGCGGGAGGCCCCTACGAGCAGTACTTC. Translating it yields CASSLVLAGGPYEQYF.

The chain uses TRBV9 and TRBJ2-2, with a possible D match to TRBD1 (5 bases). The V and J ends lost 5 bases and 5 bases respectively, with 7 bases between them. Germline V gene sequence: CDR1 SGDLS, CDR2 YYNGEE. The CDR3 sequence is 12 residues long. The DNA for the CDR3 is TGTGCCAGCAGAGGGGAAACCGGGGAGCTGTTTTTT. Protein sequence: CASRGETGELFF.

The chain recombines TRBV6-5 with TRBJ2-7; D unclear. Germline loops: CDR1 MNHEY, CDR2 SVGAGI. The CDR3 extends over 16 amino acids. V lost 2 bases and J lost 1, with 15 bases in between. CDR3 nucleotides: TGTGCCAGCAGTTACAGCTTCGGTTCCGAATCCTACGAGCAGTACTTC. It encodes CASSYSFGSESYEQYF.

This chain links TRBV19 with TRBJ2-3; 8 bases are shared with TRBD2. V lost 5 bases, J lost 5 bases, and 9 bases stayed unmatched. The CDR3 covers 15 residues. Looked up from germline, CDR1 is LNHDA and CDR2 is SQIVND (reference sequence). CDR3 coding DNA: TGTGCCAGTAGTCCTCGGACTAGCATAGGAGATACGCAGTATTTT. This codes for CASSPRTSIGDTQYF. Combining the CDR3 with reference TRBV19 and TRBJ2-3 gives the whole variable domain DGGITQSPKYLFRKEGQNVTLSCEQNLNHDAMYWYRQDPGQGLRLIYYSQIVNDFQKGDIAEGYSVSREKKESFPLTVTSAQKNPTAFYLCASSPRTSIGDTQYFGPGTRLTVL.